This T cell receptor (beta chain) emerged from a study of cytomegalovirus exposure and HLA in healthy donors. Study results and limitations: According to a later analysis, most TCR beta chains associated with CMV appeared HLA-restricted. By HLA locus, TCR association rates varied in a later analysis, with DRB1 showing the most and HLA-C the fewest.

In regard to this clone: No antigen is known for it.

In the PCR, 60 Vbeta and 13 Jbeta primers were used. Sequencing used immunoSEQ multiplex PCR; TCRdb keeps in-frame clones, though not all of them. This table has about 170,000 clones, about three quarters appearing once. Trimming shortened V by 7 bases and J by 0 bases, and 9 bases separated the two germline ends. The CDR3 loop spans 14 amino acids. In germline, CDR1 is ENHRY, CDR2 SYGVKD. The receptor was derived from a man aged 40-49 years in good health and CMV-seropositive. Sample: PBMCs. The rearrangement uses TRBV10-3 and TRBJ2-2; maybe TRBD2 (5 bases). The CDR3 sequence is CAITRGSNTGELFF. CDR3 sequence (DNA): TGTGCCATCACCCGGGGATCGAACACCGGGGAGCTGTTTTTT.